The sequence of this T cell receptor (beta chain) was determined in a study of T cell changes during pregnancy in multiple sclerosis. V dropped 6 bases and J dropped 1; count of bases not matched to a gene: 12. The CDR3 runs 16 residues. Germline CDR1 and CDR2: SGHVS and FNYEAQ. Repertoires were generated with immunoSEQ multiplex PCR, while TCRdb's copy carries only in-frame clones and drops some. The sample shows 20,000 to 25,000 clones, less than 95% of them seen only once. The chain combines TRBV7-6 with TRBJ2-7; 7 bases fit TRBD2. The clonotype was recovered from a female donor with multiple sclerosis, enrolled in a pregnancy study. The sequences come from CD4+ T cells from peripheral blood mononuclear cells, collected in the third trimester of pregnancy. The CDR3 nucleotides read TGTGCCAGCAGTCACTTGGGAGCGGGGCAGTCCTACGAGCAGTACTTC. Translated, it gives CASSHLGAGQSYEQYF.